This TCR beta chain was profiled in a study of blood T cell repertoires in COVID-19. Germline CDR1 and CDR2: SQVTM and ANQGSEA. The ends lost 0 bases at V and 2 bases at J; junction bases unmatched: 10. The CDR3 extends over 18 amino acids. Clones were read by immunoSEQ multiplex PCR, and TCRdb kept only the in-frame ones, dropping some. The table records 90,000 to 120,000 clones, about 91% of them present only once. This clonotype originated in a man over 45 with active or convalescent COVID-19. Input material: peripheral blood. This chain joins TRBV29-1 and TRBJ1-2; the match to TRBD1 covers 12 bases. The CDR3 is CSVEDFGTGGEVNYGYTF. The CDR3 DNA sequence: TGCAGCGTTGAAGACTTCGGGACAGGGGGCGAAGTGAACTATGGCTACACCTTC.